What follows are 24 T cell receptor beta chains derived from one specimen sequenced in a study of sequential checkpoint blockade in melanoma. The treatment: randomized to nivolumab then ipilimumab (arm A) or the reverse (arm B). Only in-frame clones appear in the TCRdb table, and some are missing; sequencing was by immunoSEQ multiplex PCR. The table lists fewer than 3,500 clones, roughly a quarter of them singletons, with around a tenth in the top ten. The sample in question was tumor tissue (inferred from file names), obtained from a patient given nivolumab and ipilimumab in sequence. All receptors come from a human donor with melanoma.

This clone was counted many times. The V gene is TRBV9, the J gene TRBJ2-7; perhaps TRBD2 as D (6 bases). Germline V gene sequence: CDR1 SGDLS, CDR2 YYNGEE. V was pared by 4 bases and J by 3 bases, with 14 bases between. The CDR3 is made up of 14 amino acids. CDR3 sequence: CASSLRGRSYEQYF. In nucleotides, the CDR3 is TGTGCCAGCAGCTTGCGGGGAAGAAGCTACGAGCAGTACTTC.

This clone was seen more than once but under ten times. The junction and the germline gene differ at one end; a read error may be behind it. The CDR3, as DNA: TGTGCCATCAGTGCCGGACAGGGGAATTCTGAAGCTTTCTTT. It yields the protein CAISAGQGNSEAFF. This rearrangement joins TRBV6-8 to TRBJ1-1; 9 bases align to TRBD1. This CDR3 comprises 14 residues. The germline V gene has CDR1 MNHGY and CDR2 SAAAGT.

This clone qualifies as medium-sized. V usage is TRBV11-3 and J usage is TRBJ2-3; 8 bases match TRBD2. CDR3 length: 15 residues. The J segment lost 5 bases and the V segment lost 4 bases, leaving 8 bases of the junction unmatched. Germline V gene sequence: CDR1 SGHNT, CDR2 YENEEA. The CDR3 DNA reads TGTGCCAGCAGCTATGGGACTAGTCCGGGAGATACGCAGTATTTT. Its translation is CASSYGTSPGDTQYF.

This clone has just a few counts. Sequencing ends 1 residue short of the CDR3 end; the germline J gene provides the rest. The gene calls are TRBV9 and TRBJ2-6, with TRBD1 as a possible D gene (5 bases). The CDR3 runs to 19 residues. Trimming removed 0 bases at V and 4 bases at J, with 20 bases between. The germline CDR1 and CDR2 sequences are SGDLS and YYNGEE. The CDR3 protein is CASSVARVNTGLGANVLTF. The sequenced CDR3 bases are TGTGCCAGCAGCGTAGCTCGAGTTAATACAGGCCTCGGGGCCAACGTCCTGACT.

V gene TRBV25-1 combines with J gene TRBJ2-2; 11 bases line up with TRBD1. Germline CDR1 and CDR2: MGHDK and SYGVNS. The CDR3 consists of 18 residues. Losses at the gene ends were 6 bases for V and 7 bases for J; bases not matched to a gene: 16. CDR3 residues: CASRVDRGPLPMVGELFF. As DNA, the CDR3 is TGTGCCAGCAGGGTGGACAGGGGGCCCCTCCCTATGGTCGGGGAGCTGTTTTTT.

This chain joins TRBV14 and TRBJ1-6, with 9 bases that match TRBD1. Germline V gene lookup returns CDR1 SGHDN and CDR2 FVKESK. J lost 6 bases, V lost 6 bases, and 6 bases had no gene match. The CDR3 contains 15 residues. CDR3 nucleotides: TGTGCCAGCAGGGCTAACAGGGGGCTTAATTCACCCCTCCACTTT. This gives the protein CASRANRGLNSPLHF.

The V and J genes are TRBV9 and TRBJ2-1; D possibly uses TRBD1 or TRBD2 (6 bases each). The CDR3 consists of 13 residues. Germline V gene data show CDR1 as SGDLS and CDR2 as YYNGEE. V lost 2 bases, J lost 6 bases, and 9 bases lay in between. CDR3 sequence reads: CASSVGGGNEQFF. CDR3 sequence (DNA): TGTGCCAGCAGCGTCGGAGGGGGCAATGAGCAGTTCTTC.

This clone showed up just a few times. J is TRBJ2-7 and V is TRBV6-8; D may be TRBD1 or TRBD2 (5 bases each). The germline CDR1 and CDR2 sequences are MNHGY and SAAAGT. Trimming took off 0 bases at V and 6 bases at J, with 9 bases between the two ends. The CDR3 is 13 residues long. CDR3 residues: CASSYSMGTEQYF. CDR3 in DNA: TGTGCCAGCAGTTACTCGATGGGGACCGAGCAGTACTTC.

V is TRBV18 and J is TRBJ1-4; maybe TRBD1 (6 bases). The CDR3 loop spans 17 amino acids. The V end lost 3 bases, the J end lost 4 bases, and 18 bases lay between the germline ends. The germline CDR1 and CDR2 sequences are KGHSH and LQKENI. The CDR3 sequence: CASSPTRLGQLNEKLFF. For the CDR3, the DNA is TGTGCCAGCTCACCCACTAGACTTGGACAGCTTAATGAAAAACTGTTTTTT.

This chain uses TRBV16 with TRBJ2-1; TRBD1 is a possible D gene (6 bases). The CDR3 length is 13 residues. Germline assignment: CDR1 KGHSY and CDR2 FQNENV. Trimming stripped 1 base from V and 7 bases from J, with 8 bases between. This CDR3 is CASSQYTGNEQFF. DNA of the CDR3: TGTGCCAGCAGCCAATACACAGGGAATGAGCAGTTCTTC.

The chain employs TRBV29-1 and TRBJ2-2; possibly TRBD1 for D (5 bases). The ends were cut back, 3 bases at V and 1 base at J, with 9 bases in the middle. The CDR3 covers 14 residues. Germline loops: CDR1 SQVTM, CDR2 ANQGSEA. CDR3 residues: CSVDETENTGELFF. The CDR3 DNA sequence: TGCAGCGTTGATGAGACAGAGAACACCGGGGAGCTGTTTTTT.

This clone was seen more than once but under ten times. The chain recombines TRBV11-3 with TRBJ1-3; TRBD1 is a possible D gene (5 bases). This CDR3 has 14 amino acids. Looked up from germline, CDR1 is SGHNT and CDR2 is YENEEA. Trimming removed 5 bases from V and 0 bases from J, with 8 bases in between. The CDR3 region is CASSLDISGNTIYF. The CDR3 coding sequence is TGTGCCAGCAGCCTGGACATCTCTGGAAACACCATATATTTT.

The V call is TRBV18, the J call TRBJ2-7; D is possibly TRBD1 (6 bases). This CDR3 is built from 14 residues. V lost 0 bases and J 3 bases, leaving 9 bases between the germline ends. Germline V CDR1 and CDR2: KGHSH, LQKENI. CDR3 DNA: TGTGCCAGCTCACCACCGGCCAGGGGCTACGAGCAGTACTTC. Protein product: CASSPPARGYEQYF.

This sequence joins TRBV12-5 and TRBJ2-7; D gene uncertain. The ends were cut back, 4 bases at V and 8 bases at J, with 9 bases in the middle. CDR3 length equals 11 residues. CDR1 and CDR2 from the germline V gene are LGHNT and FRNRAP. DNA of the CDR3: TGTGCTAGTGGTTCAGGAGTCAAGCAGTACTTC. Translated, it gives CASGSGVKQYF.

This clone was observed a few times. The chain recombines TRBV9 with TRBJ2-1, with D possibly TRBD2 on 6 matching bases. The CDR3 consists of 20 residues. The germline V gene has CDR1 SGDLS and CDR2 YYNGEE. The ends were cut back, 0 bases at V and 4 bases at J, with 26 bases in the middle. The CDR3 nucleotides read TGTGCCAGCAGCGTAGATGATGGAGGGCAGGGTCATATTGGTTACAATGAGCAGTTCTTC. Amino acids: CASSVDDGGQGHIGYNEQFF.

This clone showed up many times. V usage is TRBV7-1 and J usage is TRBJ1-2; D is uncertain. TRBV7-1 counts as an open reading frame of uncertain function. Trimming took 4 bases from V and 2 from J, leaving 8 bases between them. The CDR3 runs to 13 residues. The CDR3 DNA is TGTGCCAGCAGCTTAGCGGGGAACTATGGCTACACCTTC. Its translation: CASSLAGNYGYTF.

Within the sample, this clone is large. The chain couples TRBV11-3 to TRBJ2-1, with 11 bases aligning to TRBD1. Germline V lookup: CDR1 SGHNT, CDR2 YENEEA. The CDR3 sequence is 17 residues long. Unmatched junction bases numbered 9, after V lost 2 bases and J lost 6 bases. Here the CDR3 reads CASSLTPGTGGFNEQFF. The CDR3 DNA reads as TGTGCCAGCAGCTTAACCCCGGGGACAGGGGGATTCAATGAGCAGTTCTTC.

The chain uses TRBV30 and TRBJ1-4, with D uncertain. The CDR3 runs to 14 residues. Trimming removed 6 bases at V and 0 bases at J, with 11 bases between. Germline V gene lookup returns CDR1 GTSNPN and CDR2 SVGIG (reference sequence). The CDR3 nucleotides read TGTGCCTGCGACATGACTGCAACTAATGAAAAACTGTTTTTT. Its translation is CACDMTATNEKLFF.

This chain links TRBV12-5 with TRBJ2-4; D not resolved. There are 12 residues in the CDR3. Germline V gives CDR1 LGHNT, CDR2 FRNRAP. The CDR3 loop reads CASMVGENIQYF. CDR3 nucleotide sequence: TGTGCCAGTATGGTAGGCGAAAACATTCAGTACTTC.

The CDR3 protein is CASSYSELAGGFSYEQYF. CDR3 DNA sequence: TGTGCCAGCAGTTACTCGGAACTAGCGGGGGGCTTCTCCTACGAGCAGTACTTC. The chain recombines TRBV6-8 with TRBJ2-7; 12 bases match TRBD2. The trim removed 0 bases at V and 0 bases at J, leaving 6 bases unmatched. The CDR3 sequence is 18 residues long. CDR1 is MNHGY, CDR2 SAAAGT, per germline.

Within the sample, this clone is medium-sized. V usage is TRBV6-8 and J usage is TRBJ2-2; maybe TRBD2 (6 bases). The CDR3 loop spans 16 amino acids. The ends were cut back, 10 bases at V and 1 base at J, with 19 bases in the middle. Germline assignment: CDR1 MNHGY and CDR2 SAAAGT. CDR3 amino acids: CATIKGVAENTGELFF. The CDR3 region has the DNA TGTGCCACCATTAAGGGAGTAGCGGAGAACACCGGGGAGCTGTTTTTT.

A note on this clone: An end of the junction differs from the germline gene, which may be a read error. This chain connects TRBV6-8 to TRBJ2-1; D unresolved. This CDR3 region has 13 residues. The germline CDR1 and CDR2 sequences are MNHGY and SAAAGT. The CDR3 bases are TGTGCCAGCAGTGACTCGAGAGTCGGTGAGCAGTTCTTC. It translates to CASSDSRVGEQFF.

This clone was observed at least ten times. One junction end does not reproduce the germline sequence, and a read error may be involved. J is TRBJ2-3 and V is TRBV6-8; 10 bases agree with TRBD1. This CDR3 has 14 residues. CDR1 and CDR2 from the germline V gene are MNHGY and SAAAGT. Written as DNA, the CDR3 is TGTGCCATCAGTGGGACAGGGGGCACAGATACGCAGTATTTT. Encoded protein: CAISGTGGTDTQYF.

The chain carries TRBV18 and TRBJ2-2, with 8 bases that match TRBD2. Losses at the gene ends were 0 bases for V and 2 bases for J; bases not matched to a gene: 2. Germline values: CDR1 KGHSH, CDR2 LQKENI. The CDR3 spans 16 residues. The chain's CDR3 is CASSPPSGGNTGELFF. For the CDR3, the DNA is TGTGCCAGCTCACCACCGAGCGGGGGTAACACCGGGGAGCTGTTTTTT.